This TCR beta chain was found in a study of beta chain features in type 1 diabetes. General study findings and limits: TCRB CDR3s were moderately but significantly shorter in Type 1 diabetes patients in all four CD4+ subsets. Lower insertion and higher deletion counts appeared at VDJ junctions in type 1 diabetes patients.

V lost 6 bases, J lost 7 bases, and 15 bases lay in between. CDR1 and CDR2 from the germline V gene are SNHLY and FYNNEI. The length of the CDR3 is 13 residues. Since all of the isolated RNA was reverse transcribed, expressed TCRB transcripts were what got sequenced. Some clones are missing from TCRdb's copy, which holds only in-frame ones; the method was immunoSEQ multiplex PCR. Seen here are 240,000 or so clones, 20% observed once, and the top ten hold more than 0.025%. For this clone: Its antigen is as yet unknown.

Cells sorted by CD45RO/CCR7/CD25/CD127/CD95/CD27 comprised CD4+ naive, central memory, regulatory and stem cell-like memory cells. Sequencing was done on a sample of naive CD4+ T cells from blood. This chain connects TRBV2 to TRBJ2-5; maybe TRBD2 (5 bases). This TCR came from a middle-aged woman with type 1 diabetes. Written as DNA, the CDR3 is TGTGCCAGCAGGGGAGAGGCCGAGGGGACCCAGTACTTC. This codes for CASRGEAEGTQYF.